The 3 T cell receptor beta chains listed next were all sequenced from one sample in a study of blood T cell repertoires in COVID-19. Measured with immunoSEQ multiplex PCR; TCRdb has only the in-frame clones, and not every one. The repertoire consists of over 200,000 clones, with about 91% occurring once and the leading ten covering roughly 2.7%. Sequenced input: peripheral blood. All receptors come from a person in their late teens or twenties with COVID-19, enrolled during active disease.

J is TRBJ2-5 and V is TRBV5-5; D possibly corresponds to TRBD2 (6 bases). The germline CDR1 and CDR2 sequences are SGHKS and YYEKEE (reference sequence). CDR3 length: 17 residues. The germline V and J ends were trimmed by 4 bases and 0 bases, with 19 bases remaining between them. The chain's CDR3 is CASSHNTGLLYQETQYF. CDR3 in DNA: TGTGCCAGCAGCCATAATACGGGACTCCTGTACCAAGAGACCCAGTACTTC.

As DNA, the CDR3 is TGCGCCAGCAGCCAAAAGTGGGCGGAGGATTACAATGAGCAGTTCTTC. Translating it yields CASSQKWAEDYNEQFF. The rearrangement uses TRBV4-3 and TRBJ2-1; a weak D match, TRBD2 (5 bases). The CDR3 has 16 residues. Germline V gene data show CDR1 as LGHNA and CDR2 as YSLEER. The ends were cut back, 2 bases at V and 4 bases at J, with 15 bases in the middle.

The chain uses TRBV7-9 and TRBJ2-5, with 11 bases that match TRBD2. The junction had 9 bases not matched to a gene; V was cut back by 2 bases and J by 1 base. The V gene's germline CDR1 is SEHNR and CDR2 FQNEAQ (reference sequence). CDR3 length: 18 residues. Here the CDR3 DNA reads TGTGCCAGCAGCTTACCGACACTAGCGGGAGATTTCCAAGAGACCCAGTACTTC. This gives the protein CASSLPTLAGDFQETQYF.